Listed below are T cell receptor beta chains from one sample, sequenced in a study of monozygotic twins with inflammatory bowel disease. TCRdb reworked the 5' RACE reads into one entry per CDR3 protein, no DNA. Its table lists approximately 380,000 distinct CDR3 sequences. The sequencing sample was made of blood. The receptors come from a human donor with ulcerative colitis or Crohn's disease, or a healthy co-twin of an affected twin (not recorded which). Both conserved end residues are part of each CDR3.

j_gene,v_gene,CDR3aa
TRBJ1-5,TRBV7-9,CASSGDRAINQPQHF
TRBJ1-1,TRBV5-1,CASSPGTVLDTEAFF
TRBJ2-7,TRBV12-3/TRBV12-4,CASSWTGRSYEQYF
TRBJ1-1,TRBV12-5,CASGSYLGQGGTEAFF
TRBJ2-7,TRBV20-1,CSAQSRSHSPYEQYF
TRBJ2-3,TRBV7-2,CASSSSGYTDTQYF
TRBJ2-5,TRBV7-6,CASSLGGQAQETQYF
TRBJ2-2,TRBV7-2,CASSLTRGSNTGELFF
TRBJ1-2,TRBV4-3,CASSPRVGGDYGYTF
TRBJ1-1,TRBV9,CASSVDPGGQSEAFF